Following are 4 T cell receptor beta chains from one sample sequenced in a study of CD8 T cells in ankylosing spondylitis. No antigen has been assigned to these receptors. TCRdb itself ran the 5' RACE reads through MiXCR, one entry per CDR3 protein. The sample lists over 450,000 distinct CDR3 sequences, roughly 13% occurring once. The study's findings and limits: Ankylosing spondylitis blood appeared to carry a characteristic TCR beta motif of 7 or 8 highly homologous variants.

Material for sequencing was blood, either unsorted or a sorted T cell fraction (not recorded which). Source of these receptors: a male donor with ankylosing spondylitis.

This clonotype was observed a handful of times. The rearrangement uses TRBV11-2 and TRBJ2-7; D assignment may be TRBD1 or TRBD2 (5 bases each). The CDR3 totals 13 residues. V was clipped by 4 bases and J by 4 bases, with 11 bases between them. Germline CDR1 SGHAT, CDR2 FQNNGV. This chain's CDR3 is CASSYGTRYEQYF. CDR3 coding DNA: TGTGCCAGCAGCTATGGGACCAGGTACGAGCAGTACTTC.

This clonotype was detected ten times or more. The chain links TRBV20-1 to TRBJ1-5; D call uncertain. The CDR3 length is 12 residues. V lost 6 bases to trimming and J lost 3 bases, with 9 bases between them. The germline V gene has CDR1 DFQATT and CDR2 SNEGSKA (reference sequence). The CDR3 DNA sequence: TGCAGTGCCGGGCGGCACAATCAGCCCCAGCATTTT. Encoded protein: CSAGRHNQPQHF.

The table lists this clonotype with a few counts. The genes are TRBV3-1 and TRBJ2-5; D is unresolved. The CDR3 loop spans 19 amino acids. Between the trimmed V and J ends, which lost 0 bases and 1 base, there was a span of 21 bases. Germline assignment: CDR1 LGHDT and CDR2 YNNKEL (reference sequence). The CDR3 loop reads CASSQDPRKGSTGQETQYF. DNA of the CDR3: TGTGCCAGCAGCCAAGATCCACGCAAGGGATCGACGGGCCAAGAGACCCAGTACTTC.

The CDR3 loop is CASSPQGEVGELFF. As DNA, the CDR3 is TGTGCCAGCAGTCCCCAGGGGGAGGTCGGGGAGCTGTTTTTT. The J gene is TRBJ2-2, the V gene TRBV12-3 or TRBV12-4; weak D call: TRBD1 (7 bases). The CDR3 extends over 14 amino acids. Deletions cut 5 bases from V and 7 bases from J, with 14 bases between.